A selection of T cell receptor beta chains follows, all from one sample in a study of control samples from healthy donors and cancer patients. Clones were sequenced by immunoSEQ multiplex PCR, and TCRdb holds only the in-frame ones, with some missing. The sample consists of approximately 63,000 clones, roughly 85% of them appearing once. The sample comprised blood. The receptors were sampled from a man aged 40-49 years in good health. Each CDR3 is given with its conserved first and last residue. D genes are given only for firm matches. Clone size is not always given. Where it is, it says once, few, many or a class for expanded clones.

D gene: .
clone size: .
J gene: TRBJ1-2
V gene: TRBV9
CDR3 protein: CASSSAAGPEAIGYTF
CDR3 DNA: TGTGCCAGCAGCTCAGCTGCGGGACCCGAAGCTATTGGCTACACCTTC

D gene: .
clone size: .
J gene: TRBJ2-1
V gene: TRBV28
CDR3 protein: CASTPPVRDNEQFF
CDR3 DNA: TGTGCCAGCACCCCCCCGGTCAGGGACAATGAGCAGTTCTTC

D gene: .
clone size: .
J gene: TRBJ2-5
V gene: TRBV14
CDR3 protein: CASSQGNRVEGETQYF
CDR3 DNA: TGTGCCAGCAGCCAAGGCAACAGGGTAGAGGGAGAGACCCAGTACTTC

D gene: TRBD1
clone size: .
J gene: TRBJ2-4
V gene: TRBV28
CDR3 protein: CASSLVLRGTKNIQYF
CDR3 DNA: TGTGCCAGCAGTTTAGTACTCAGGGGGACCAAAAACATTCAGTACTTC

D gene: TRBD1
clone size: .
J gene: TRBJ1-1
V gene: TRBV24-1
CDR3 protein: CATSDPGTVEAFF
CDR3 DNA: TGTGCCACCAGTGATCCTGGGACAGTCGAAGCTTTCTTT

D gene: .
clone size: .
J gene: TRBJ2-4
V gene: TRBV6-6
CDR3 protein: CASSDRSLAKNIQYF
CDR3 DNA: TGTGCCAGCAGTGACAGAAGCCTAGCCAAAAACATTCAGTACTTC

D gene: TRBD1
clone size: .
J gene: TRBJ2-6
V gene: TRBV27
CDR3 protein: CATPRQGLFSGANVLTF
CDR3 DNA: TGTGCCACCCCAAGACAGGGTTTATTCTCTGGGGCCAACGTCCTGACTTTC

D gene: .
clone size: few
J gene: TRBJ1-2
V gene: TRBV12-3/TRBV12-4
CDR3 protein: CASNSVLVGGYTF
CDR3 DNA: TGTGCCAGCAACTCGGTGTTAGTTGGTGGCTACACCTTC

D gene: TRBD1
clone size: .
J gene: TRBJ2-2
V gene: TRBV5-5
CDR3 protein: CASSRGTVRGTGELFF
CDR3 DNA: TGTGCCAGCAGCCGAGGGACAGTTCGGGGCACCGGGGAGCTGTTTTTT

D gene: .
clone size: .
J gene: TRBJ1-2
V gene: TRBV5-6
CDR3 protein: CASSSRMGLYGYTF
CDR3 DNA: TGTGCCAGCAGCTCTCGGATGGGTCTCTATGGCTACACCTTC

D gene: .
clone size: .
J gene: TRBJ2-1
V gene: TRBV24-1
CDR3 protein: CATSDPRTLNEQFF
CDR3 DNA: TGTGCCACCAGTGATCCCCGGACTCTCAATGAGCAGTTCTTC

D gene: TRBD1
clone size: .
J gene: TRBJ1-3
V gene: TRBV18
CDR3 protein: CASSPRQGQTGNTIYF
CDR3 DNA: TGTGCCAGCTCACCACGACAGGGGCAGACTGGAAACACCATATATTTT